The T cell receptor (beta chain) under discussion was sequenced for a study of human T cells and chemical hapten exposure (dated by TCRdb to about 2021). For context, the study as a whole: Libraries were combined into a pool for sequencing, and differences in TCR yield between samples came mainly from small differences in library volumes within the pool. Peripheral blood TCR repertoire changes were tracked in vivo in alopecia patients during primary and secondary sensitization to the hapten diphenylcyclopropenone (DPC). From each blood RNA sample, both TCR alpha and TCR beta chains were sequenced.

V loses 1 base of germline sequence and J loses 2 bases, and the interval between the two ends is 12 bases. The CDR3 starts with the cysteine, ends with the phenylalanine, and has 14 residues. Solely the CDR3 DNA is kept, with 42 bases framed from the first base. The germline V gene (reference sequence) specifies DFQATT as CDR1 and SNEGSKA as CDR2. Libraries were constructed by RACE. The sequencer listed for this sample is NextSeq 500. During library preparation, unique molecular identifiers were attached to individual cDNA molecules so that TCRs could be counted quantitatively and reproducibly. The original pipeline was this. A median of roughly 98,000 TCRs per sample was observed, with a range of about 20,000 to 690,600. V, J and CDR3 annotation of the TCR reads was performed with the Decombinator software suite. For PS versus PT1 abundance plots, all samples were subsampled to the same number of TCRs (28,000). TCRs were defined as expanded if absent before sensitization and observed at least eight times at the 2-week time point. TCRdb reworked the public reads: Q25 trimming with fastp, MiXCR clone assembly, productive beta chains retained. Rows merge per CDR3 protein into single entries with the most common DNA and genes. These V and J calls derive from TCRdb rather than the authors' analysis. Within this sample are over 85,000 distinct CDR3 sequences, with roughly 8.5% of them counted one time only. The biggest ten clones account for 2.9% of the sample.

What the authors observed across the whole study: No change with DPC sensitization was found in the number of TCRs above 1 in 1000 frequency, and no evidence of global repertoire structure alterations was found. After repeated subsampling, the strength of the expansion versus patch-test correlation and the threshold at which it became significant changed.

Sample time point, as interpreted from the label and publication: healthy volunteer bleed at 2 weeks. Total RNA was extracted from unfractionated whole blood collected in Tempus Blood RNA tubes. A handful of healthy volunteers were used as TCR sequencing controls and were bled at day 0, 2 weeks and 6 weeks. On this clonotype: This clone's antigen is unknown. One base away there is no much larger clone; base qualities are not given.

Sequenced: whole blood. The TCR originated in a female donor in good health. Some clones in this sample may be carry-over from other donors' samples. The sequence is built from TRBV20-1 and TRBJ2-7; TRBD2 could be the D gene, as 6 bases match. Here the CDR3 is given as CSARVSGLTYEQYF. The DNA sequence is given as TGCAGTGCTAGAGTGAGCGGGTTGACCTACGAGCAGTACTTC.